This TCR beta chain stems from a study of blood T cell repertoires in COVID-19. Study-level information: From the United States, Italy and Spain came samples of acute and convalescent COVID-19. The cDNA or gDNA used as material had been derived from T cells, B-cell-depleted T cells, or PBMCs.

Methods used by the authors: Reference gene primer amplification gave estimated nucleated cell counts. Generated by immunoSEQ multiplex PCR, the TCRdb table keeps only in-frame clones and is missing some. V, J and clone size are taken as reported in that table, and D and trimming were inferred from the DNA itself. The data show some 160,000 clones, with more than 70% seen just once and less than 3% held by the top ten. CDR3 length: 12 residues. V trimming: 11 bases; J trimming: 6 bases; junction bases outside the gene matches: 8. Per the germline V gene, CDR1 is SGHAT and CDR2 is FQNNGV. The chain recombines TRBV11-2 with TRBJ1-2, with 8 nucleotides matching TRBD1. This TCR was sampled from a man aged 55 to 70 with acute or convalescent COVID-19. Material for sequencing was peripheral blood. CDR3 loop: CASGTGGNGYTF. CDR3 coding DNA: TGTGCCTCTGGGACAGGAGGGAATGGCTACACCTTC.